The next 22 T cell receptor beta chains were all read from a single sample in a study of cytomegalovirus exposure and HLA in healthy donors. PCR involved 60 Vbeta and 13 Jbeta primers. Profiled with immunoSEQ multiplex PCR; TCRdb holds only in-frame clones, not every one. This table has around 140,000 clones, over 60% appearing once. The material sequenced was PBMCs. The receptors were sampled from a female donor in good health and CMV-seropositive.

The genes are TRBV7-3 and TRBJ1-6; 7 nucleotides align to TRBD1. With 5 bases clipped from V and 10 bases from J, the junction kept 11 bases outside the gene matches. CDR3 length equals 15 residues. The germline V gene encodes CDR1 SGHTA and CDR2 FQGTGA. CDR3 DNA: TGTGCCAGCAGCCTCTCCGGGACAGCGGACTCACCCCTCCACTTT. Translation: CASSLSGTADSPLHF.

This clone came up a few times. The chain recombines TRBV7-8 with TRBJ1-2, with TRBD1 identical over 11 bases. CDR1 SGHVS and CDR2 FQNEAQ come from the germline V gene. The CDR3 totals 15 residues. V shed 0 bases and J 8 bases; nucleotides not matched to a gene: 5. CDR3 DNA: TGTGCCAGCAGCTTAGCCGGGACAGGGGGTAGCGGCTACACCTTC. As protein: CASSLAGTGGSGYTF.

The chain has TRBV6-5 and TRBJ2-1; D gene uncertain. This CDR3 is built from 12 residues. Trimming stripped 6 bases from V and 7 bases from J, with 10 bases between. CDR1 and CDR2 from the germline V gene are MNHEY and SVGAGI. This CDR3 is CASRSRVNEQFF. In DNA, the CDR3 is TGTGCCAGCAGGTCTCGGGTTAATGAGCAGTTCTTC.

This chain connects TRBV5-4 to TRBJ1-2; 7 bases line up with TRBD1. The J segment lost 3 bases and the V segment lost 0 bases, leaving 8 bases of the junction unmatched. Germline V gene data show CDR1 as SGHNT and CDR2 as YYREEE (reference sequence). The CDR3 is 16 residues long. The CDR3 DNA sequence: TGTGCCAGCAGCTTGGGGACAGGCAATCTTGACTATGGCTACACCTTC. Residues: CASSLGTGNLDYGYTF. Based on the CDR3 plus reference TRBV5-4 and TRBJ1-2, the full variable domain is ETGVTQSPTHLIKTRGQQVTLRCSSQSGHNTVSWYQQALGQGPQFIFQYYREEENGRGNFPPRFSGLQFPNYSSELNVNALELDDSALYLCASSLGTGNLDYGYTFGSGTRLTVV.

In its sample, this clone was seen a few times. For the CDR3, the DNA is TGTGCCAGCAGCTGGACAGGGAGGGAGGGCTACACCTTC. Protein: CASSWTGREGYTF. The rearrangement joins TRBV5-5 to TRBJ1-2, with TRBD1 matching 8 bases. Germline values: CDR1 SGHKS, CDR2 YYEKEE (reference sequence). The ends lost 3 bases at V and 8 bases at J; junction bases unmatched: 6. The CDR3 loop spans 13 amino acids.

J is TRBJ2-7 and V is TRBV27, with a tentative D call TRBD1 (7 bases). The V end lost 6 bases, the J end lost 0 bases, and 15 bases lay between the germline ends. From germline, CDR1 is MNHEY and CDR2 SMNVEV (reference sequence). CDR3 length: 15 amino acids. DNA of the CDR3: TGTGCCAGCAGCCCCGGGGGACAGAGCTCCTACGAGCAGTACTTC. It translates to CASSPGGQSSYEQYF.

The chain uses TRBV28 and TRBJ1-2; 8 bases are shared with TRBD1. This CDR3 has 14 amino acids. The germline gives CDR1 MDHEN, CDR2 SYDVKM. Trimming removed 5 bases from V and 4 bases from J; junction bases left unmatched: 6. The CDR3 here is CASSPRTGLYGYTF. Written as DNA, the CDR3 is TGTGCCAGCAGTCCGCGGACAGGGCTCTATGGCTACACCTTC.

A note on this clone: Other DNA sequences in the sample encode the same CDR3. This chain connects TRBV5-1 to TRBJ2-5; 9 bases match TRBD2. This CDR3 is 15 amino acids long. CDR1 is SGHRS and CDR2 is YFSETQ in the germline V gene. Unmatched junction bases numbered 2, after V lost 0 bases and J lost 2 bases. The CDR3 DNA reads as TGCGCCAGCAGCTTGGGTAGCGGGGGACAAGAGACCCAGTACTTC. Its protein is CASSLGSGGQETQYF.

This chain connects TRBV7-6 to TRBJ2-5; D perhaps matches TRBD1 (5 bases). The CDR3 length is 12 residues. The V end lost 3 bases, the J end lost 5 bases, and 7 bases lay between the germline ends. Germline CDR1 reads SGHVS; CDR2 reads FNYEAQ. The chain's CDR3 is CASSFKGETQYF. For the CDR3, the DNA is TGTGCCAGCAGCTTTAAGGGGGAGACCCAGTACTTC.

This clone has just one count. The rearrangement joins TRBV5-4 to TRBJ2-7; D may be TRBD2 (5 bases). CDR3 length: 13 amino acids. V was shortened by 4 bases and J by 7 bases, with 15 bases between the two germline ends. Per the germline V gene, CDR1 is SGHNT and CDR2 is YYREEE (reference sequence). CDR3 in DNA: TGTGCCAGCAGCGCGGGCCTTTCGGGGGAGCAGTACTTC. Amino acid sequence: CASSAGLSGEQYF.

This clone is a singleton in its sample. The V call is TRBV7-2, the J call TRBJ2-7; D is unclear. This CDR3 is built from 12 residues. Germline V gene sequence: CDR1 SGHTA, CDR2 FQGNSA. Between the trimmed V and J ends, which lost 2 bases and 3 bases, there was a span of 5 bases. CDR3 in amino acids: CASSLSNYEQYF. The CDR3 DNA follows: TGTGCCAGCAGCTTATCAAACTACGAGCAGTACTTC.

This clone showed up just a few times. The chain joins TRBV7-3 to TRBJ2-2, with 7 bases that match TRBD1. This CDR3 has 16 residues. The junction had 7 bases not matched to a gene; V was cut back by 5 bases and J by 1 base. Germline V CDR1 and CDR2: SGHTA, FQGTGA. Written as DNA, the CDR3 is TGTGCCAGCAGCACGGGGACAGCCGAGAACACCGGGGAGCTGTTTTTT. Translation: CASSTGTAENTGELFF.

This clone was detected only once. The CDR3 loop reads CASSYQGLANEKLFF. The CDR3 DNA reads TGTGCCAGCAGTTATCAGGGGTTGGCTAATGAAAAACTGTTTTTT. The chain couples TRBV6-5 to TRBJ1-4; tentatively, D is TRBD1 (6 bases). Trimming cost V 3 bases and J 3 bases, with 11 bases left between them. The CDR3 loop spans 15 amino acids. Per the germline V gene, CDR1 is MNHEY and CDR2 is SVGAGI.

This clone was recorded a few times. The chain combines TRBV11-2 with TRBJ2-3, with a tentative D call TRBD2 (6 bases). There are 15 residues in the CDR3. V dropped 2 bases and J dropped 1 base, with 10 bases sitting between them. Germline CDR1 and CDR2: SGHAT and FQNNGV. CDR3 in amino acids: CASSLMGGGTDTQYF. CDR3 nucleotide sequence: TGTGCCAGCAGCTTAATGGGAGGAGGCACAGATACGCAGTATTTT.

This chain joins TRBV6-1 and TRBJ2-5; TRBD2 agrees at 10 bases. The CDR3 has 14 amino acids. Germline-derived CDR1 and CDR2 are MNHNS and SASEGT. With V trimmed by 5 bases and J by 3 bases, 3 bases remained unmatched. The CDR3 is CASSNGLAEETQYF. Here the CDR3 DNA reads TGTGCCAGCAGTAACGGACTAGCGGAAGAGACCCAGTACTTC.

On this clone itself: Mismatch with germline at one junction end may stem from a read error. This chain connects TRBV28 to TRBJ1-2, with D perhaps TRBD1 (6 bases). The CDR3 length is 14 residues. Germline V CDR1 and CDR2: MDHEN, SYDVKM. The CDR3 DNA reads TGTGCCAGCAGTTTTGAGGGGGATAAGTATGGCTACCCCTTC. Translation gives CASSFEGDKYGYPF.

This chain connects TRBV30 to TRBJ1-1; possible D gene TRBD1, 6 bases. The germline gives CDR1 GTSNPN, CDR2 SVGIG (reference sequence). V gave up 8 bases and J gave up 9 bases, with 13 bases separating them. The CDR3 is 10 amino acids. DNA of the CDR3: TGTGCCACATACAGGGTGAAAGCTTTCTTT. It codes for CATYRVKAFF.

This clone appeared once. This rearrangement joins TRBV2 to TRBJ2-7, with TRBD2 as a possible D gene (5 bases). V was trimmed by 4 bases and J by 4 bases, leaving 11 bases between them. Germline V gives CDR1 SNHLY, CDR2 FYNNEI. The CDR3 is 13 amino acids. The CDR3 nucleotides are TGTGCCAGCAGTGCGGGCGGGCCTTACGAGCAGTACTTC. It yields the protein CASSAGGPYEQYF.

This chain joins TRBV29-1 and TRBJ2-3, with a possible D match to TRBD2 (5 bases). The CDR3 covers 13 residues. Germline values: CDR1 SQVTM, CDR2 ANQGSEA. Deletions cut 4 bases from V and 0 bases from J, with 8 bases between. This chain's CDR3 is CSVGRASTDTQYF. The CDR3, as DNA: TGCAGCGTTGGGCGGGCAAGCACAGATACGCAGTATTTT.

The chain uses TRBV2 and TRBJ2-3, with 7 bases identical to TRBD2. Trimming removed 7 bases from V and 1 base from J; junction bases left unmatched: 5. Germline loops: CDR1 SNHLY, CDR2 FYNNEI. The CDR3 has 14 residues. CDR3 protein: CASKAGVGTDTQYF. In DNA form, the CDR3 reads TGTGCCAGCAAGGCGGGAGTCGGCACAGATACGCAGTATTTT.

This clone was found a few times. The genes are TRBV7-2 and TRBJ2-7; 7 bases agree with TRBD2. CDR1 and CDR2 from the germline V gene are SGHTA and FQGNSA. The CDR3 runs to 14 residues. V lost 6 bases and J lost 0; bases outside the gene matches: 5. CDR3 region: CASRLAAPSYEQYF. The CDR3 DNA sequence: TGTGCCAGCAGGCTAGCGGCCCCCTCCTACGAGCAGTACTTC.

The V call is TRBV19, the J call TRBJ1-2; D perhaps matches TRBD1 (5 bases). CDR1 and CDR2 from the germline V gene are LNHDA and SQIVND (reference sequence). V lost 5 bases, J lost 2 bases, and 9 bases lay in between. This CDR3 comprises 13 residues. CDR3 bases: TGTGCCAGTAGTCGCGACAGCAACTATGGCTACACCTTC. This codes for CASSRDSNYGYTF.